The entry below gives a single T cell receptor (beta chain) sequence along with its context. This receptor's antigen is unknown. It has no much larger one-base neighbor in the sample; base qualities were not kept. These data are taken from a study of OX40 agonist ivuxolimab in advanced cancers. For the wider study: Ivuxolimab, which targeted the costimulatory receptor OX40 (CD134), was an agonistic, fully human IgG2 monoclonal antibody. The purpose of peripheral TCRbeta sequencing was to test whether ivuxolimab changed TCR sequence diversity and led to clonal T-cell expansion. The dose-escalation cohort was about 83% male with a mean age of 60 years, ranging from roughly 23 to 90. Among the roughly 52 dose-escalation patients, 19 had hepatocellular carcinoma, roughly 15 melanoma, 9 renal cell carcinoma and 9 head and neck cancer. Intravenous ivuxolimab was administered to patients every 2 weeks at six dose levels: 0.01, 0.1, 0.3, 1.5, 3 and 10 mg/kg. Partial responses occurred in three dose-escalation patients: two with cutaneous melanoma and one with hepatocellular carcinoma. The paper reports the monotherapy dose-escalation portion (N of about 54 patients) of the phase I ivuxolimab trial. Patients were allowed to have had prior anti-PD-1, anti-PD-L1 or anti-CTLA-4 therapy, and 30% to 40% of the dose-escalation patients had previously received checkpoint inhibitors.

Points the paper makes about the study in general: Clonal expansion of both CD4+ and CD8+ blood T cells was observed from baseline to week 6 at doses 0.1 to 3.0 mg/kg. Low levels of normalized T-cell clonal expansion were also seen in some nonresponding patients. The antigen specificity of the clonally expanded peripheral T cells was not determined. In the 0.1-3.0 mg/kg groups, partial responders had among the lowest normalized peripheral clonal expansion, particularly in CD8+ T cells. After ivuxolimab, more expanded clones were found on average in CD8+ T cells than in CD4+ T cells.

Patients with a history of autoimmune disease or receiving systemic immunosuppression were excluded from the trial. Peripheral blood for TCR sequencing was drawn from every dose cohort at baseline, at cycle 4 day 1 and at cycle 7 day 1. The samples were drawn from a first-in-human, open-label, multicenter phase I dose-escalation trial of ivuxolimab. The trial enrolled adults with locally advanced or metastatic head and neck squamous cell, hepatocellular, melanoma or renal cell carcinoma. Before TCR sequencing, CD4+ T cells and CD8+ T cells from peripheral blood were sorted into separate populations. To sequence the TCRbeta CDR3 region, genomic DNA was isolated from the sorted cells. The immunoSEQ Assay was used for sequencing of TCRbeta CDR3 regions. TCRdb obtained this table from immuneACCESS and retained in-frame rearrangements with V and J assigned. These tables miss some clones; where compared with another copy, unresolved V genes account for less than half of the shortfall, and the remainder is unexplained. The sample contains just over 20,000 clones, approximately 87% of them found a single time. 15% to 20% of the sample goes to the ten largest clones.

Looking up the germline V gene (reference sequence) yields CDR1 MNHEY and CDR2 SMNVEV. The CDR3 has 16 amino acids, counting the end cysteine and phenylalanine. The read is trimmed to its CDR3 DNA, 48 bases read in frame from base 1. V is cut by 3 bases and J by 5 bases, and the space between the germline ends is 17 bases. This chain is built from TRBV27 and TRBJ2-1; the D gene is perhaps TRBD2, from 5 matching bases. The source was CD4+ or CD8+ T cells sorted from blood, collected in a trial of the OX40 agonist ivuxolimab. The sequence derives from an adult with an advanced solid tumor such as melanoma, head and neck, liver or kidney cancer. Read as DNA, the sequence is TGTGCCAGCAGTTTCTGGAGGCCCGACGATGACAATGAGCAGTTCTTC. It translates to CASSFWRPDDDNEQFF.